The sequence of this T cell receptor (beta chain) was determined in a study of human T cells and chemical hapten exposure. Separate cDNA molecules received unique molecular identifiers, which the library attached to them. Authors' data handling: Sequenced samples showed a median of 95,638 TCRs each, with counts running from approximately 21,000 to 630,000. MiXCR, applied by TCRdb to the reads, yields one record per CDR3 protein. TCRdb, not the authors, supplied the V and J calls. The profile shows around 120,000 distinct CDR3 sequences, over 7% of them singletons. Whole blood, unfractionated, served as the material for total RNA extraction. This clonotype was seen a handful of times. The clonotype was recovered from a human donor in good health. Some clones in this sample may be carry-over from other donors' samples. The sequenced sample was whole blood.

CDR3 DNA: TGTGCCAGCAGCTTGGAGGACCTGAGACACCCTAATGAAAAACTGTTTTTT. Translating gives CASSLEDLRHPNEKLFF. The chain joins TRBV5-5 to TRBJ1-4; unclear D gene. The V gene's germline CDR1 is SGHKS and CDR2 YYEKEE (reference sequence). Trimming took 0 bases from V and 3 from J, leaving 15 bases between them. This CDR3 is 17 amino acids long.